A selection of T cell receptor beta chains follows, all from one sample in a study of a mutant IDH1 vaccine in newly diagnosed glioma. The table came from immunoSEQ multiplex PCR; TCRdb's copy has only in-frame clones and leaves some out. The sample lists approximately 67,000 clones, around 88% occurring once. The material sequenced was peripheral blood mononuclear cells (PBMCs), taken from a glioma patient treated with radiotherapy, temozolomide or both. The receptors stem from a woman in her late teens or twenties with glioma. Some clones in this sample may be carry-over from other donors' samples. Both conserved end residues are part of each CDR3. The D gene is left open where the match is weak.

cdr3_aa: CASSSGTSGITAYEQYF
j_call: TRBJ2-7
d_call: TRBD2
v_call: TRBV5-1

cdr3_aa: CASARDRGRGNTIYF
j_call: TRBJ1-3
d_call: TRBD1
v_call: TRBV19

cdr3_aa: CASSSGGDYTEAFF
j_call: TRBJ1-1
d_call: -
v_call: TRBV6-5

cdr3_aa: CASSPGDPYEQYF
j_call: TRBJ2-7
d_call: -
v_call: TRBV27

cdr3_aa: CASSGHLRDGYTF
j_call: TRBJ1-2
d_call: -
v_call: TRBV10-1

cdr3_aa: CASSHSLKDRGRSTEAFF
j_call: TRBJ1-1
d_call: TRBD1
v_call: TRBV11-2

cdr3_aa: CASSFRPTGGFINYGYTF
j_call: TRBJ1-2
d_call: TRBD1
v_call: TRBV5-1

cdr3_aa: CASSDPQKAAFF
j_call: TRBJ1-1
d_call: -
v_call: TRBV25-1

cdr3_aa: CASARGPDYGYTF
j_call: TRBJ1-2
d_call: -
v_call: TRBV6-6

cdr3_aa: CASSLAPTDTQYF
j_call: TRBJ2-3
d_call: -
v_call: TRBV13

cdr3_aa: CASSQGGGSSTEAFF
j_call: TRBJ1-1
d_call: -
v_call: TRBV4-1

cdr3_aa: CASTLGRSRLSGNTIYF
j_call: TRBJ1-3
d_call: -
v_call: TRBV5-1

cdr3_aa: CASSSTEGYTF
j_call: TRBJ1-2
d_call: -
v_call: TRBV11-2

cdr3_aa: CASSPGGENTEAFF
j_call: TRBJ1-1
d_call: TRBD1
v_call: TRBV2

cdr3_aa: CASSGAGTGYEQYF
j_call: TRBJ2-7
d_call: TRBD1
v_call: TRBV9

cdr3_aa: CASSQDEGTSGGVGDNEQFF
j_call: TRBJ2-1
d_call: TRBD2
v_call: TRBV4-2

cdr3_aa: CASSQDLVAAGELFF
j_call: TRBJ2-2
d_call: -
v_call: TRBV4-2

cdr3_aa: CASSVSGTTDTQYF
j_call: TRBJ2-3
d_call: -
v_call: TRBV9

cdr3_aa: CASSPATGGGETQYF
j_call: TRBJ2-5
d_call: TRBD1
v_call: TRBV6-5

cdr3_aa: CSAGQGGEQYF
j_call: TRBJ2-7
d_call: TRBD1
v_call: TRBV20-1

cdr3_aa: CASSAVRGDTEAFF
j_call: TRBJ1-1
d_call: -
v_call: TRBV9

cdr3_aa: CASSLGLAGFVETQYF
j_call: TRBJ2-5
d_call: TRBD2
v_call: TRBV5-4

cdr3_aa: CASSSGLAGKVGNEQFF
j_call: TRBJ2-1
d_call: TRBD2
v_call: TRBV5-6